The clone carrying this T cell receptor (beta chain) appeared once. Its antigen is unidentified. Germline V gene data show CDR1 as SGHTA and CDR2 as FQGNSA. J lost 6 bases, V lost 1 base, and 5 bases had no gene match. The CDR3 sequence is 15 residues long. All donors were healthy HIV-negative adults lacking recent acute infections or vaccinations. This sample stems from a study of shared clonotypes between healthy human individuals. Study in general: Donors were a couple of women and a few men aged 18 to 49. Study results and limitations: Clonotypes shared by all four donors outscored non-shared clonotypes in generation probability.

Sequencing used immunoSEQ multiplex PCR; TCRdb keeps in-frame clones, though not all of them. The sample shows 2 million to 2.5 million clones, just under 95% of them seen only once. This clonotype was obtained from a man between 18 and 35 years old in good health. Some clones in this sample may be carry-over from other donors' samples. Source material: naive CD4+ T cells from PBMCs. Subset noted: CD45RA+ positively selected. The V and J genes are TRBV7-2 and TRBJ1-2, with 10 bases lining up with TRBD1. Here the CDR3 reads CASSLEGTGVDGYTF. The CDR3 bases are TGTGCCAGCAGCTTAGAAGGGACAGGGGTCGATGGCTACACCTTC.